Following are 15 T cell receptor beta chains from one sample sequenced in a study of blood T cell repertoires in COVID-19 (dated by TCRdb to about 2020). Libraries were constructed by the immunoSEQ multiplex PCR assay. This is the immuneACCESS table as TCRdb keeps it, with only in-frame sequences that have V and J called. A part of the clones is gone; compared with another copy, unresolved V genes explain less than half, and the rest is unexplained. The sample records over 65,000 clones, approximately 86% of which are singletons. 16% of the sample is in the top ten clones. The sequencing sample was made of peripheral blood. The receptors were sampled from an elderly man with active COVID-19.

The chain couples TRBV3-1 (or the pseudogene TRBV3-2) to TRBJ1-1; maybe TRBD1 (6 bases). CDR1 is LGHDT and CDR2 is YNNKEL in the germline V gene (reference sequence). Trimming shortened V by 4 bases and J by 5 bases, and 17 bases separated the two germline ends. CDR3 size: 15 residues. CDR3 region: CASSRQILRGTEAFF. The CDR3 DNA reads TGTGCCAGCAGCCGCCAAATTTTAAGGGGGACTGAAGCTTTCTTT.

The J gene is TRBJ2-7, the V gene TRBV5-1; possibly TRBD1 for D (5 bases). Germline loops: CDR1 SGHRS, CDR2 YFSETQ. The CDR3 totals 14 residues. V was pared by 0 bases and J by 0 bases, with 7 bases between. CDR3 sequence: CASSLGDSSYEQYF. DNA for the CDR3: TGCGCCAGCAGCTTGGGTGACAGCTCCTACGAGCAGTACTTC.

The V call is TRBV5-1, the J call TRBJ1-2; D is possibly TRBD1 (5 bases). The CDR3 extends over 17 amino acids. Germline CDR1 and CDR2: SGHRS and YFSETQ. The V end was cut by 0 bases, the J end by 1 base, with 16 bases between. DNA of the CDR3: TGCGCCAGCAGCTTGGTTCAGGGTGTCGGATTTAACTATGGCTACACCTTC. Translated, it gives CASSLVQGVGFNYGYTF.

The rearrangement uses TRBV7-9 and TRBJ1-2, with D possibly TRBD1 on 6 matching bases. The V gene lost 2 bases and the J gene lost 9 bases, with 13 bases spanning the gap. Germline lookup yields CDR1 SEHNR and CDR2 FQNEAQ (reference sequence). The CDR3 has 13 residues. DNA of the CDR3: TGTGCCAGCAGCTTAAGGGCGGGGGCAAGCTACACCTTC. Translated: CASSLRAGASYTF.

The chain recombines TRBV6-6 with TRBJ1-1, with D perhaps matching TRBD1 (5 bases). The CDR3 has 14 residues. Trimming took 6 bases from V and 1 from J, leaving 12 bases between them. CDR1 and CDR2 from the germline V gene are MNHNY and SVGAGI (reference sequence). The CDR3 spells CASRAGSSNTEAFF. Written as DNA, the CDR3 is TGTGCCAGCAGGGCAGGGTCCTCGAACACTGAAGCTTTCTTT.

V gene TRBV5-6 combines with J gene TRBJ2-3; D unresolved. From germline, CDR1 is SGHDT and CDR2 YYEEEE. Trimming took 0 bases from V and 5 from J, leaving 10 bases between them. This CDR3 has 14 amino acids. The CDR3 nucleotides read TGTGCCAGCAGCTTGGGGCGACAAGGAGATACGCAGTATTTT. Translation: CASSLGRQGDTQYF.

The chain couples TRBV19 to TRBJ2-1, with 9 bases matching TRBD2. The junction had 7 bases not matched to a gene; V was cut back by 4 bases and J by 6 bases. Germline V gene data show CDR1 as LNHDA and CDR2 as SQIVND (reference sequence). The CDR3 contains 15 residues. The CDR3, as DNA: TGTGCCAGTAGTAGAATCCTTAGCGGGAGCAATGAGCAGTTCTTC. It is translated as CASSRILSGSNEQFF.

There are many counts of this clone. The CDR3 coding sequence is TGTGCCAGCAGCTCGCCAGGGGGATATAGCGGGAGGGACACAGATACGCAGTATTTT. Its translation is CASSSPGGYSGRDTDTQYF. This chain uses TRBV7-9 with TRBJ2-3, with TRBD2 identical over 11 bases. Per germline, CDR1 SEHNR and CDR2 FQNEAQ (reference sequence). The CDR3 is made up of 19 amino acids. With V trimmed by 4 bases and J by 2 bases, 14 bases remained unmatched. The whole variable domain, remainder taken from reference TRBV7-9 and TRBJ2-3, is DTGVSQNPRHKITKRGQNVTFRCDPISEHNRLYWYRQTLGQGPEFLTYFQNEAQLEKSRLLSDRFSAERPKGSFSTLEIQRTEQGDSAMYLCASSSPGGYSGRDTDTQYFGPGTRLTVL.

V gene TRBV12-3 or TRBV12-4 combines with J gene TRBJ2-7; tentative D call: TRBD1 (6 bases). CDR3 length equals 13 residues. The V end lost 4 bases, the J end lost 4 bases, and 11 bases lay between the germline ends. CDR3 sequence reads: CASSSQGPYEQYF. CDR3 DNA: TGTGCCAGCAGTTCTCAGGGGCCGTACGAGCAGTACTTC.

The rearrangement uses TRBV7-2 and TRBJ1-5, with TRBD1 as a possible D gene (5 bases). This CDR3 comprises 16 residues. Germline V gene data show CDR1 as SGHTA and CDR2 as FQGNSA. Trimming shortened V by 1 base and J by 3 bases, and 13 bases separated the two germline ends. This CDR3 reads CASSLVSQGINQPQHF. In DNA, the CDR3 is TGTGCCAGCAGCTTAGTGTCTCAGGGCATCAATCAGCCCCAGCATTTT.

V usage is TRBV18 and J usage is TRBJ1-5; D is perhaps TRBD1 (5 bases). CDR3 length: 15 amino acids. Germline assignment: CDR1 KGHSH and CDR2 LQKENI. The V gene lost 5 bases and the J gene lost 0 bases, with 11 bases spanning the gap. The CDR3, as DNA: TGTGCCAGCTCAGAAAGACAGAATAGCAATCAGCCCCAGCATTTT. It yields the protein CASSERQNSNQPQHF. Full variable domain (remainder filled in from reference TRBV18 and TRBJ1-5): NAGVMQNPRHLVRRRGQEARLRCSPMKGHSHVYWYRQLPEEGLKFMVYLQKENIIDESGMPKERFSAEFPKEGPSILRIQQVVRGDSAAYFCASSERQNSNQPQHFGDGTRLSIL.

J is TRBJ2-2 and V is TRBV19; TRBD2 is a possible D gene (5 bases). Trimming removed 1 base from V and 3 bases from J, with 18 bases in between. This CDR3 is 18 amino acids long. Germline V CDR1 and CDR2: LNHDA, SQIVND (reference sequence). CDR3 sequence: CASSIVVGRAGYTGELFF. The CDR3 nucleotides read TGTGCCAGTAGTATAGTGGTCGGTAGGGCGGGTTACACCGGGGAGCTGTTTTTT.

Only a few counts were recorded for this clone. The chain joins TRBV4-2 to TRBJ2-5; D is unclear. The germline V gene encodes CDR1 LGHNA and CDR2 YNFKEQ. The length of the CDR3 is 13 residues. V lost 1 base and J lost 7, with 10 bases in between. The DNA of the CDR3 is TGTGCCAGCAGCCAAGGCAGCGTGGTGACCCAGTACTTC. This encodes CASSQGSVVTQYF.

This chain connects TRBV15 to TRBJ1-2; no clear D. V lost 0 bases and J 2 bases, leaving 4 bases between the germline ends. The CDR3 runs 13 residues. Germline lookup yields CDR1 LNHNV and CDR2 YYDKDF (reference sequence). Here the CDR3 reads CATSRDINYGYTF. The CDR3 nucleotides read TGTGCCACCAGCAGAGATATAAACTATGGCTACACCTTC.

This clone occurred a few times. CDR3 region: CASSIGGFGNQPQHF. DNA of the CDR3: TGTGCCAGCAGCATAGGGGGCTTCGGCAATCAGCCCCAGCATTTT. This chain connects TRBV5-6 to TRBJ1-5, with 7 nucleotides matching TRBD1. Trimming cost V 4 bases and J 2 bases; bases outside gene matches: 6. The CDR3 has 15 amino acids. CDR1 SGHDT and CDR2 YYEEEE come from the germline V gene.